This T cell receptor beta chain was sequenced for a study of blood T cell repertoires in COVID-19. Study background: PBMCs, B-cell-depleted T cells, or T cells provided the cDNA or gDNA that made up the material.

Libraries were prepared by immunoSEQ multiplex PCR; TCRdb keeps only in-frame clonotypes and omits some of them. In the table there are roughly 120,000 clones, under 85% of which are singletons. This clone has only one observation. The sample was peripheral blood. This TCR was sampled from a woman aged 55-70 years with acute or convalescent COVID-19.

CDR3 sequence (DNA): TGTGCCAGCAGGCCCCCAGGGCCCTTCACCGGGGAGCTGTTTTTT. Its translation is CASRPPGPFTGELFF. V is TRBV25-1 and J is TRBJ2-2, with D possibly being TRBD1 (5 bases). This CDR3 has 15 amino acids. In germline, CDR1 is MGHDK, CDR2 SYGVNS. Trimming pared 6 bases from V and 4 bases from J, leaving 15 bases between.